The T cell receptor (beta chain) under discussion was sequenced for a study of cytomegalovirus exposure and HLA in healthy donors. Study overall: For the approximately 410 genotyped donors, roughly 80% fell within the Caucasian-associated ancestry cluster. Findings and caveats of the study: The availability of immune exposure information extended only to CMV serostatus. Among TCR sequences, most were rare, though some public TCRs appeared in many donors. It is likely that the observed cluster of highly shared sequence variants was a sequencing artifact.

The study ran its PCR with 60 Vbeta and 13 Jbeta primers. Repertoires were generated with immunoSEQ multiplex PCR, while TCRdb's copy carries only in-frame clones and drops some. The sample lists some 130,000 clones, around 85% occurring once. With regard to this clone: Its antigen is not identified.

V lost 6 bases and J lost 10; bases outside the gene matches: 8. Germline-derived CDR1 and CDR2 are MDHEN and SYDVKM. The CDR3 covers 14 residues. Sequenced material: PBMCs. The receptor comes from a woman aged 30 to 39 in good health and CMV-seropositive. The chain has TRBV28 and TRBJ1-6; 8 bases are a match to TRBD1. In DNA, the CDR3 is TGTGCCAGCAGCTCCGGACAGGGATCATCACCCCTCCACTTT. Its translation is CASSSGQGSSPLHF.